The T cell receptor beta chain under discussion was sequenced for a study of blood T cells in healthy people across ages. Whole-study results and caveats: Donor CMV status, an unknown factor, possibly confounded changes in expanded clonotypes.

The CDR3 contains 12 residues. Trimming removed 6 bases from V and 9 bases from J, with 13 bases in between. Per the germline V gene, CDR1 is MNHNS and CDR2 is SASEGT. As regards this clonotype: Its antigen is not identified.

A sample-barcoded 5' primer and a J-beta primer mix were used in a second PCR of about 6 to 12 cycles. Researchers report that a template-switch adaptor with 12 random nucleotides tagged each cDNA molecule. TCRdb re-called the 5' RACE reads with MiXCR, one entry per CDR3 protein. The profile covers around 690,000 distinct CDR3 sequences, with 58% appearing a single time and 30% to 45% taken by the ten largest. The chain uses TRBV6-1 and TRBJ2-3; D perhaps matches TRBD2 (5 bases). The sequence was obtained from a man aged 55 to 70 in good health. Material: blood. In nucleotides, the CDR3 is TGTGCCAGCAGGGACTTGTCGCAAACGCAGTATTTT. Its protein is CASRDLSQTQYF.